This section outlines one T cell receptor (beta chain) sequence together with its context. What this receptor recognizes is not known. No much larger clone exists at a distance of one base, and base qualities are not known. This specimen comes from a study of radiotherapy plus CTLA-4 blockade in lung cancer (dated by TCRdb to 2017 to 2018). Background for the entire study: Objective responses were observed in 18% of enrolled patients, and disease control was achieved in roughly 29%.

The library was obtained by the immunoSEQ multiplex PCR assay. This is the immuneACCESS table as TCRdb keeps it, with only in-frame sequences that have V and J called. A part of the clones is gone; compared with another copy, unresolved V genes explain less than half, and the rest is unexplained. The table for this sample lists about 77,000 clones; roughly four fifths of them were counted only once. The ten most abundant clones make up more than 8% of the sample. Focal radiation therapy combined with CTLA-4 blockade (ipilimumab) was tested in patients with chemo-refractory metastatic non-small-cell lung cancer. Overall study outcomes, separate from this receptor: After treatment with radiotherapy and ipilimumab, TCR clones that came from tumors expanded in the peripheral blood. The strongest predictors of response, as reported, were early dynamic changes in blood T cell clones along with a rise in serum interferon-beta after radiation.

This TCR came from a human donor with non-small cell lung cancer whose response to radiotherapy plus ipilimumab could not be evaluated. This material consisted of peripheral blood, taken from a patient treated with radiotherapy plus ipilimumab.

The CDR3 here reads CASSLKGLAGGQETQYF. DNA sequence: TGTGCCAGCAGCTTAAAGGGCCTAGCGGGAGGCCAAGAGACCCAGTACTTC. The rearrangement combines TRBV7-3 with TRBJ2-5, and 11 junctional nucleotides match TRBD2. The CDR3 spans 17 residues, from the cysteine through the phenylalanine. Solely the CDR3 DNA is kept, with 51 bases framed from the first base. Germline trimming amounts to 1 base on V and 1 base on J, with 5 as the count of junction bases outside the gene matches. The germline V gene supplies CDR1 SGHTA and CDR2 FQGTGA.